Below are 16 T cell receptor beta chains sequenced from a single sample in a study of blood T cell repertoires in COVID-19. Generated by immunoSEQ multiplex PCR, the TCRdb table keeps only in-frame clones and is missing some. Among about 370,000 clones, roughly 90% were seen once, and the ten largest hold under 4%. The sample was peripheral blood. These TCRs come from a woman under 40 with COVID-19, enrolled during active disease.

V and J are TRBV29-1 and TRBJ1-1; a possible D gene is TRBD1 (5 bases). V lost 5 bases and J lost 10, with 14 bases in between. CDR3 length: 11 amino acids. CDR1 and CDR2 from the germline V gene are SQVTM and ANQGSEA. The DNA for the CDR3 is TGCAGCGTTAACGGGGGGGTGGGAGCTTTCTTT. This sequence encodes CSVNGGVGAFF. The whole variable domain, filled in from reference TRBV29-1 and TRBJ1-1, reads SAVISQKPSRDICQRGTSLTIQCQVDSQVTMMFWYRQQPGQSLTLIATANQGSEATYESGFVIDKFPISRPNLTFSTLTVSNMSPEDSSIYLCSVNGGVGAFFGQGTRLTVV.

As for this clone: Germline is not matched at one junction end, which may reflect a read error. This sequence joins TRBV27 and TRBJ1-1; 7 bases map to TRBD1. The CDR3 runs to 18 residues. CDR1 MNHEY and CDR2 SMNVEV come from the germline V gene (reference sequence). CDR3 DNA: TGTGCCAGCAGTTTTTCCCCCGACAGGGTCATTCGGAACCCTGAAGCTTTCTTT. The encoded protein is CASSFSPDRVIRNPEAFF.

The CDR3 nucleotides read TGTGCCAGCAGCTTAGGCGCGGCGGGGGGGGTAGAGACCCAGTACTTC. This gives the protein CASSLGAAGGVETQYF. V is TRBV13 and J is TRBJ2-5; 9 bases fit TRBD2. Germline trimming cut 0 bases from V and 4 bases from J; bases unmatched to any gene: 6. The germline V gene has CDR1 PRHDT and CDR2 FYEKMQ (reference sequence). The CDR3 has 16 amino acids.

In its sample, this clone was seen a few times. The CDR3 bases are TGTGCCAGTAGTCCTGTGACCCGAAGGGGCGGGGAGCTGTTTTTT. Amino acids: CASSPVTRRGGELFF. The V gene is TRBV19, the J gene TRBJ2-2; a weak D match, TRBD1 (5 bases). CDR3 length: 15 amino acids. V was pared by 5 bases and J by 7 bases, with 17 bases between. CDR1 LNHDA and CDR2 SQIVND come from the germline V gene (reference sequence).

The chain employs TRBV6-1 and TRBJ2-7, with a possible D match to TRBD1 (6 bases). Germline lookup yields CDR1 MNHNS and CDR2 SASEGT. Trimming pared 1 base from V and 4 bases from J, leaving 11 bases between. This CDR3 is 14 amino acids long. CDR3 residues: CASSEDGRGYEQYV. The CDR3 DNA sequence: TGTGCCAGCAGTGAAGATGGCAGGGGATACGAGCAGTACGTC.

To note about this clone: The same CDR3 also results from other DNA sequences found in this sample. The CDR3 loop is CAIMEGRSGNTIYF. CDR3 bases: TGTGCCATCATGGAGGGTCGCTCTGGAAACACCATATATTTT. The chain combines TRBV10-3 with TRBJ1-3; D remains unclear. From germline, CDR1 is ENHRY and CDR2 SYGVKD. The CDR3 totals 14 residues. Trimming stripped 7 bases from V and 0 bases from J, with 10 bases between.

The chain uses TRBV7-8 and TRBJ1-5; D is uncertain. Trimming took 2 bases from V and 1 from J, leaving 12 bases between them. CDR1 is SGHVS, CDR2 FQNEAQ, per germline. CDR3 length equals 16 residues. The CDR3 sequence is CASSLKGGVSNQPQHF. For the CDR3, the DNA is TGTGCCAGCAGCTTAAAGGGCGGGGTCAGCAATCAGCCCCAGCATTTT.

J is TRBJ2-1 and V is TRBV6-2 or TRBV6-3; D might be TRBD2 (5 bases). CDR3 length: 15 residues. The germline V and J ends were trimmed by 2 bases and 10 bases, with 18 bases remaining between them. The V gene's germline CDR1 is MNHEY and CDR2 SVGEGT. CDR3 sequence: CASSYERPEQFEQFF. Written as DNA, the CDR3 is TGTGCCAGCAGTTACGAGCGGCCTGAACAATTCGAGCAGTTCTTC.

This chain joins TRBV5-1 and TRBJ1-1, with 7 bases matching TRBD1. V was clipped by 0 bases and J by 0 bases; unmatched bases: 5. The CDR3 runs 16 residues. CDR1 SGHRS and CDR2 YFSETQ come from the germline V gene. The CDR3 loop reads CASSLGLDRLNTEAFF. Here the CDR3 DNA reads TGCGCCAGCAGCTTGGGCTTGGACAGGTTGAACACTGAAGCTTTCTTT. Full variable domain (remainder filled in from reference TRBV5-1 and TRBJ1-1): KAGVTQTPRYLIKTRGQQVTLSCSPISGHRSVSWYQQTPGQGLQFLFEYFSETQRNKGNFPGRFSGRQFSNSRSEMNVSTLELGDSALYLCASSLGLDRLNTEAFFGQGTRLTVV.

This rearrangement joins TRBV4-1 to TRBJ1-6, with TRBD1 identical over 7 bases. Germline V lookup: CDR1 MGHRA, CDR2 YSYEKL. CDR3 length equals 15 residues. The J segment lost 5 bases and the V segment lost 1 base, leaving 2 bases of the junction unmatched. CDR3 in DNA: TGCGCCAGCAGCCAAGCGACAGGGAATAATTCACCCCTCCACTTT. It codes for CASSQATGNNSPLHF.

The chain couples TRBV6-4 to TRBJ2-3; tentatively, D is TRBD2 (6 bases). Germline V gene data show CDR1 as MRHNA and CDR2 as SNTAGT. This CDR3 comprises 14 residues. Trimming took 4 bases from V and 0 from J, leaving 8 bases between them. The CDR3 nucleotides read TGTGCCAGCAGTGCAGGGACTAGCACAGATACGCAGTATTTT. This translates into CASSAGTSTDTQYF.

The rearrangement uses TRBV2 and TRBJ2-1; D possibly corresponds to TRBD2 (6 bases). In germline, CDR1 is SNHLY, CDR2 FYNNEI. The CDR3 totals 15 residues. V lost 6 bases, J lost 5 bases, and 17 bases lay in between. CDR3 amino acids: CASSLSGSGHNEQFF. In DNA, the CDR3 is TGTGCCAGCAGCCTTTCCGGGAGCGGTCACAATGAGCAGTTCTTC. Full variable domain (missing parts from reference TRBV2 and TRBJ2-1): EPEVTQTPSHQVTQMGQEVILRCVPISNHLYFYWYRQILGQKVEFLVSFYNNEISEKSEIFDDQFSVERPDGSNFTLKIRSTKLEDSAMYFCASSLSGSGHNEQFFGPGTRLTVL.

J is TRBJ2-2 and V is TRBV2, with TRBD1 as a possible D gene (5 bases). The CDR3 extends over 15 amino acids. The V gene lost 6 bases and the J gene lost 3 bases, with 14 bases spanning the gap. Looked up from germline, CDR1 is SNHLY and CDR2 is FYNNEI. CDR3: CASSPSRADTGELFF. CDR3 bases: TGTGCCAGCAGCCCTTCCAGGGCGGACACCGGGGAGCTGTTTTTT.

The V and J genes are TRBV4-1 and TRBJ2-2; unclear D gene. The V end was cut by 3 bases, the J end by 6 bases, with 11 bases between. The CDR3 is 14 amino acids. Germline V lookup: CDR1 MGHRA, CDR2 YSYEKL. DNA of the CDR3: TGCGCCAGCAGCCATCCCGACTCGGCCGGGGAGCTGTTTTTT. Its translation: CASSHPDSAGELFF.

Here the CDR3 reads CASSESRDISTIRYTF. The DNA of the CDR3 is TGCGCCAGCAGTGAGTCGAGAGACATATCCACGATACGCTACACCTTC. The chain is built from TRBV10-1 and TRBJ1-2; D call uncertain. Per germline, CDR1 WNHNN and CDR2 SYGVQD (reference sequence). This CDR3 region has 16 residues. V was cut by 0 bases and J by 9 bases, with 20 bases left in between.

The chain is built from TRBV4-1 and TRBJ2-2, with D perhaps matching TRBD1 (6 bases). Germline CDR1 reads MGHRA; CDR2 reads YSYEKL. The V and J ends lost 1 base and 3 bases respectively, with 12 bases between them. This CDR3 is 16 amino acids long. In DNA, the CDR3 is TGCGCCAGCAGCCAAGCCGTTCAGGGGTACACCGGGGAGCTGTTTTTT. It is translated as CASSQAVQGYTGELFF.